The T cell receptor beta chain under discussion was sequenced for a study of breast tumors, draining lymph nodes, adjacent tissues. Whole-study findings and limits: That most tumor T cells come from lymph nodes remained unproven. Tumor TCR diversity was below lymph nodes but above nontumor tissue. Luminal-like breast cancer showed significantly higher tumor–nontumor repertoire similarity than basal-like. Data fit most tumor T cells coming from lymph node, expanding in tumor.

Samples came from axillary lymph nodes draining the breast cancer. Using its own MiXCR run on the multiplex PCR reads, TCRdb lists one record per CDR3 protein. The sample comprises some 120,000 distinct CDR3 sequences, 21% of which are singletons, and roughly 2.4% rests with the top ten. The sample holds many counts of this clonotype. Antigen unknown. CDR3 size: 16 residues. V shed 6 bases and J shed 0 bases, with 17 bases lying between them. Germline V lookup: CDR1 DFQATT, CDR2 SNEGSKA (reference sequence). The rearrangement links TRBV20-1 to TRBJ1-4; D gene ambiguous. The material sequenced was axillary lymph node tissue. The origin of this receptor is a female donor with breast cancer. Some clones in this sample may be carry-over from other donors' samples. The CDR3 nucleotides are TGCAGTGCACCGTCGGGTGACGGGACAACTAATGAAAAACTGTTTTTT. It is translated as CSAPSGDGTTNEKLFF.